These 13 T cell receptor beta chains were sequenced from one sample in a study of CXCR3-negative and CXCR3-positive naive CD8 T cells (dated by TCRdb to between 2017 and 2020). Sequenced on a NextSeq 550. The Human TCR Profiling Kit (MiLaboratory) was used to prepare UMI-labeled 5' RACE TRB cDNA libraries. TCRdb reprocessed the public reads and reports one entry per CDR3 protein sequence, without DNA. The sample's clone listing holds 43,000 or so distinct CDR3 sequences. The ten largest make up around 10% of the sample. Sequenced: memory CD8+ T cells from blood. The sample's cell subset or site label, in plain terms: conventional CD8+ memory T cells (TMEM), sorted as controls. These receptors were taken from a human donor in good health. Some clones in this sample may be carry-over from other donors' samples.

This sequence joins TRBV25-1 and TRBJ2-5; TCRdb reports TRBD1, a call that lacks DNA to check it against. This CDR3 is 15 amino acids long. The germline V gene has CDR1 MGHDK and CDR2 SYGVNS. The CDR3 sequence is CASRNSGGAIETQYF.

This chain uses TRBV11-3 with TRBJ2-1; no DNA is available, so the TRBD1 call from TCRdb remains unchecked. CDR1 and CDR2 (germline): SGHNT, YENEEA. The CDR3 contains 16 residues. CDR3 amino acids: CASSLRTGVSYNEQFF.

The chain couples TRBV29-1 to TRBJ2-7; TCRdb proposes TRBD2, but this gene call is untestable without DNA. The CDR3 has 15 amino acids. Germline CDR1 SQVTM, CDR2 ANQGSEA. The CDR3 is CSVEGLALTGYEQYF.

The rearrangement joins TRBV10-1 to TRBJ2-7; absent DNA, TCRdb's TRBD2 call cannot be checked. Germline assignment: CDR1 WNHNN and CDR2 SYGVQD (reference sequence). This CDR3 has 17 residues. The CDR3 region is CASSPPGLAGGLYEQYF.

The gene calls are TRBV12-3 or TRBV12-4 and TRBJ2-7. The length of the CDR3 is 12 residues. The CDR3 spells CASSLTFHEQYF.

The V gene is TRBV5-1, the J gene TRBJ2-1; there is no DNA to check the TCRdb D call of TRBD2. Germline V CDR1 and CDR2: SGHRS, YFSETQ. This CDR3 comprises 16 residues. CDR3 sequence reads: CASSPYMTSGGPEQFF.

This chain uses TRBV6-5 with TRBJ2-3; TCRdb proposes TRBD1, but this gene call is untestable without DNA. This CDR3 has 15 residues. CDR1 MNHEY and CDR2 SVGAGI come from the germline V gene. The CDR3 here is CASSLQTGGTDTQYF.

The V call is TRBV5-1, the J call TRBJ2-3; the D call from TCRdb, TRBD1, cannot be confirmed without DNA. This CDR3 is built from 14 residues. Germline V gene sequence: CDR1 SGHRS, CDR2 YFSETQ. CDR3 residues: CASADREHPDTQYF.

This chain's CDR3 is CASSFVEGRQPQHF. V gene TRBV12-3 or TRBV12-4 combines with J gene TRBJ1-5. The CDR3 is made up of 14 amino acids.

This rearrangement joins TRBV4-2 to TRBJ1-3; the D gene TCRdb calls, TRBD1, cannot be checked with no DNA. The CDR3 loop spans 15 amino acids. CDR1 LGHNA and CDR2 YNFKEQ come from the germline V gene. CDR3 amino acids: CASSQEVSGQNTIYF.

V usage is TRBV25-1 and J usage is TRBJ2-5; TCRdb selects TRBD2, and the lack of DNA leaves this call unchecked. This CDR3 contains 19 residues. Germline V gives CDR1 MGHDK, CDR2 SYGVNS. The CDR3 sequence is CASSAPGLAGGMYQETQYF. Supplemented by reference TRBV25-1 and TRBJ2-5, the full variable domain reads EADIYQTPRYLVIGTGKKITLECSQTMGHDKMYWYQQDPGMELHLIHYSYGVNSTEKGDLSSESTVSRIRTEHFPLTLESARPSHTSQYLCASSAPGLAGGMYQETQYFGPGTRLLVL.

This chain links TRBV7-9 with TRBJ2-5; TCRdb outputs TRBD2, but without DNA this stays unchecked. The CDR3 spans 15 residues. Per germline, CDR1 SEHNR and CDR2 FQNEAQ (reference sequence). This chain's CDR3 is CASSVLAGTRETQYF. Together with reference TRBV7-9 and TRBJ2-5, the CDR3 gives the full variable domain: DTGVSQNPRHKITKRGQNVTFRCDPISEHNRLYWYRQTLGQGPEFLTYFQNEAQLEKSRLLSDRFSAERPKGSFSTLEIQRTEQGDSAMYLCASSVLAGTRETQYFGPGTRLLVL.

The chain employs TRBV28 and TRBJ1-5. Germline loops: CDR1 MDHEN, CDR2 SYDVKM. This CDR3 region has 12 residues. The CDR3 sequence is CASSFRNQPQHF.